This entry is about one T cell receptor (beta chain). The antigen is unknown. Reverse transcription of all isolated RNA meant that expressed TCRB transcripts were sequenced. Some clones are missing from TCRdb's copy, which holds only in-frame ones; the method was immunoSEQ multiplex PCR. The sample holds over 350,000 clones; roughly 16% are singletons and the top ten take about 0.02%. The sample comes from a study of beta chain features in type 1 diabetes. The ends lost 4 bases at V and 7 bases at J; junction bases unmatched: 9. The CDR3 sequence is 17 residues long. Per germline, CDR1 SGHNT and CDR2 YYREEE (reference sequence). Study-level points and caveats: Moderately but significantly shorter TCRB CDR3s were found in Type 1 diabetes patients in all four CD4+ subsets.

Specimen: naive CD4+ T cells from blood. The TCR originated in a woman aged 18-30 years in good health. This rearrangement joins TRBV5-4 to TRBJ2-1; 15 bases map to TRBD2. CDR3: CASSRGLAGGLRNEQFF. The CDR3 region has the DNA TGTGCCAGCAGCCGCGGACTAGCGGGAGGGCTGAGGAATGAGCAGTTCTTC.